This record concerns one T cell receptor (beta chain) sequence. This sample was taken from a study of blood T cell repertoires in COVID-19. At the level of the study: T cells, B-cell-depleted T cells, or PBMCs provided the cDNA or gDNA that served as material.

V gave up 6 bases and J gave up 8 bases; unmatched junction bases: 13. Germline CDR1 and CDR2: SNHLY and FYNNEI. This CDR3 comprises 15 residues. Original processing notes: Amplifying reference gene primers gave estimates of nucleated cell counts. Some clones are missing from TCRdb's copy, which holds only in-frame ones; the method was immunoSEQ multiplex PCR. V and J calls plus clone size are reproduced from that table; the DNA served to infer D and trimming. The sample holds over 100,000 clones, approximately 80% seen once. The sequenced sample was peripheral blood. The genes are TRBV2 and TRBJ1-2; 9 nucleotides align to TRBD1. The TCR originated in a woman aged 55-69 years with acute or convalescent COVID-19. The CDR3 nucleotides are TGTGCCAGCAGCTCCAGGACAGGGGACGGCGAGGGCTACACCTTC. Translation: CASSSRTGDGEGYTF.